One and the same sample provided the 8 T cell receptor beta chains below, sequenced in a study of blood T cell repertoires in COVID-19. TCRdb's copy holds only in-frame clones and misses some; the assay was immunoSEQ multiplex PCR. The repertoire holds some 390,000 clones, approximately 89% seen once, with 2.3% in the top ten. Sequencing was carried out using peripheral blood. The origin of the receptors is a woman in her fifties or sixties with COVID-19, enrolled during active disease.

This chain connects TRBV4-2 to TRBJ1-3; D perhaps matches TRBD1 (6 bases). V lost 2 bases and J lost 4, with 9 bases in between. The germline V gene encodes CDR1 LGHNA and CDR2 YNFKEQ. CDR3 length: 14 amino acids. CDR3 in amino acids: CASSQTGTGNTIYF. Here the CDR3 DNA reads TGTGCCAGCAGCCAAACAGGGACGGGAAACACCATATATTTT.

The chain combines TRBV5-5 with TRBJ1-2; weak D call: TRBD1 (5 bases). V lost 0 bases and J 7 bases, leaving 19 bases between the germline ends. Germline V lookup: CDR1 SGHKS, CDR2 YYEKEE (reference sequence). The CDR3 spans 16 residues. The CDR3 DNA is TGTGCCAGCAGCTTGGCCCTCGGGGACTCTCTATTTGGCTACACCTTC. It yields the protein CASSLALGDSLFGYTF. The full variable domain, rest sourced from reference TRBV5-5 and TRBJ1-2, is DAGVTQSPTHLIKTRGQQVTLRCSPISGHKSVSWYQQVLGQGPQFIFQYYEKEERGRGNFPDRFSARQFPNYSSELNVNALLLGDSALYLCASSLALGDSLFGYTFGSGTRLTVV.

The V and J genes are TRBV5-1 and TRBJ2-2; D is uncertain. Germline lookup yields CDR1 SGHRS and CDR2 YFSETQ. V lost 2 bases to trimming and J lost 2 bases, with 7 bases between them. The CDR3 has 14 amino acids. This chain's CDR3 is CASSLNSNTGELFF. The CDR3 DNA follows: TGCGCCAGCAGCTTAAATAGCAACACCGGGGAGCTGTTTTTT.

This clone appeared a few times. V gene TRBV5-5 combines with J gene TRBJ1-1; D uncertain. CDR3 length: 15 residues. The germline gives CDR1 SGHKS, CDR2 YYEKEE (reference sequence). V lost 0 bases and J 0 bases, leaving 9 bases between the germline ends. CDR3 amino acids: CASSLVGGMNTEAFF. In DNA, the CDR3 is TGTGCCAGCAGCTTGGTTGGAGGGATGAACACTGAAGCTTTCTTT.

The rearrangement links TRBV11-1 to TRBJ2-3, with 9 bases fitting TRBD1. The CDR3 consists of 16 residues. V lost 5 bases and J lost 1; bases outside the gene matches: 7. The germline CDR1 and CDR2 sequences are SGHAT and FQDESV (reference sequence). The CDR3 nucleotides read TGTGCCAGCAGCCACGGACAGGGGCAGGGCACAGATACGCAGTATTTT. Protein: CASSHGQGQGTDTQYF.

The V gene is TRBV7-2, the J gene TRBJ2-3; 12 bases map to TRBD2. V shed 4 bases and J 8 bases; nucleotides not matched to a gene: 7. Germline V lookup: CDR1 SGHTA, CDR2 FQGNSA. The length of the CDR3 is 15 residues. The CDR3 DNA reads as TGTGCCAGCAGCTCTAGCGGGGGGGCGGAAGGTACGCAGTATTTT. Residues: CASSSSGGAEGTQYF. The variable domain in full, with the rest retrieved from reference TRBV7-2 and TRBJ2-3, is GAGVSQSPSNKVTEKGKDVELRCDPISGHTALYWYRQSLGQGLEFLIYFQGNSAPDKSGLPSDRFSAERTGGSVSTLTIQRTQQEDSAVYLCASSSSGGAEGTQYFGPGTRLTVL.

The chain employs TRBV19 and TRBJ2-4, with TRBD1 as a possible D gene (6 bases). Trimming took off 5 bases at V and 0 bases at J, with 14 bases between the two ends. This CDR3 contains 16 residues. Germline-derived CDR1 and CDR2 are LNHDA and SQIVND (reference sequence). CDR3 DNA: TGTGCCAGTAGTGCCCTTGGGGGCCTAGCCAAAAACATTCAGTACTTC. Amino acids: CASSALGGLAKNIQYF.

The chain couples TRBV28 to TRBJ2-5, with 11 nucleotides matching TRBD1. CDR1 is MDHEN, CDR2 SYDVKM, per germline. V was clipped by 11 bases and J by 2 bases; unmatched bases: 4. The CDR3 covers 13 residues. CDR3 loop: CAGGDRGQETQYF. The CDR3 region has the DNA TGTGCCGGGGGGGACAGGGGGCAAGAGACCCAGTACTTC.